This T cell receptor beta chain was identified during a study of blood T cells in healthy people across ages. Sample-barcoded 5' priming and a J-beta primer mix drove a second PCR of about 7 to 11 cycles. A single record per CDR3 protein comes from TCRdb applying MiXCR to the 5' RACE reads. The table has roughly 680,000 distinct CDR3 sequences, approximately 21% seen once. Isolation recovered at least 6.5 million PBMCs from every sample. Trimming stripped 8 bases from V and 2 bases from J, with 17 bases between. Germline V gene sequence: CDR1 SNHLY, CDR2 FYNNEI. The CDR3 has 15 amino acids. This TCR derives from a man aged 65 to 79 in good health. Sequenced material: blood. V and J are TRBV2 and TRBJ2-3, with TRBD2 as a possible D gene (7 bases). CDR3 DNA sequence: TGTGCCAGCCGGGGGGCGAGGCAATTCACAGATACGCAGTATTTT. Translating gives CASRGARQFTDTQYF.